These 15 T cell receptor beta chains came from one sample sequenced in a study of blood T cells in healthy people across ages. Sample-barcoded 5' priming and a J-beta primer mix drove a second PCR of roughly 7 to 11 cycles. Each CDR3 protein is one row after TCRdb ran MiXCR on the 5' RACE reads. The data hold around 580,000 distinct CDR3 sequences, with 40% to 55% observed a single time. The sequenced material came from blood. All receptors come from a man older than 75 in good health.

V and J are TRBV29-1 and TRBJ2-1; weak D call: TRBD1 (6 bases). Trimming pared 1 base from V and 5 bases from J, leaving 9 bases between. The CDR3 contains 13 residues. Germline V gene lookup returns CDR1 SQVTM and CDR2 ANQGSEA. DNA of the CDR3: TGCAGCGTTGAAGCGGACAGAGACAATGAGCAGTTCTTC. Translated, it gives CSVEADRDNEQFF.

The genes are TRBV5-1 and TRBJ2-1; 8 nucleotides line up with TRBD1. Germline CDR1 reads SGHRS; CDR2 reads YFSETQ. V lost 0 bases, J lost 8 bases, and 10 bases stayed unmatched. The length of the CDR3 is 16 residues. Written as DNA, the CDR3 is TGCGCCAGCAGCTTGGAGGTGACAGGGGTGACTGATGAGCAGTTCTTC. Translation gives CASSLEVTGVTDEQFF.

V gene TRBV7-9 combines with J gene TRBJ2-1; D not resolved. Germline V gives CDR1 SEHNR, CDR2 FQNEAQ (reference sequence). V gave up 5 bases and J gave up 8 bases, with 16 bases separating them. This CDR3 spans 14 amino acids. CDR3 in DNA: TGTGCCAGCAGCACCCTCTCCGATAACTATGAGCAGTTCTTC. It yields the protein CASSTLSDNYEQFF.

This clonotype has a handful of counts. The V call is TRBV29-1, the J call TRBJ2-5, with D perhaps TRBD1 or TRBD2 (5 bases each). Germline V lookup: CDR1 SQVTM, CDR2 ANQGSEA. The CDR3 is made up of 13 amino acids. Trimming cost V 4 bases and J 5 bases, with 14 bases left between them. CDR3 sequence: CSVAGRAGETQYF. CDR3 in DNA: TGCAGCGTTGCAGGCAGGGCGGGCGAGACCCAGTACTTC.

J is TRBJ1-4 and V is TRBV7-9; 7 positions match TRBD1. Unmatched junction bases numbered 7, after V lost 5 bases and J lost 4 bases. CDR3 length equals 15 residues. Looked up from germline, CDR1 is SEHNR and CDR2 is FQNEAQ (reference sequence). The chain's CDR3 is CASSLLGQYNEKLFF. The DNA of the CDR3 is TGTGCCAGCAGCCTGCTGGGACAGTATAATGAAAAACTGTTTTTT.

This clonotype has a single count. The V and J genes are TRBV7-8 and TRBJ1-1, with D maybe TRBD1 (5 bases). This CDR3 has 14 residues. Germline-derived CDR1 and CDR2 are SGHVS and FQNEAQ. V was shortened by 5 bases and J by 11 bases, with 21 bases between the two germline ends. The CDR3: CASSIVGGGPNAFF. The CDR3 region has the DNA TGTGCCAGCAGCATAGTGGGTGGGGGTCCGAACGCTTTCTTT.

The CDR3 nucleotides read TGCAGTGCTAGAGCCGGCCATAGCGGGAGAACAGATACGCAGTATTTT. Residues: CSARAGHSGRTDTQYF. The rearrangement joins TRBV20-1 to TRBJ2-3; the match to TRBD2 covers 9 bases. Germline CDR1 reads DFQATT; CDR2 reads SNEGSKA (reference sequence). This CDR3 has 16 amino acids. Losses at the gene ends were 1 base for V and 3 bases for J; bases not matched to a gene: 8.

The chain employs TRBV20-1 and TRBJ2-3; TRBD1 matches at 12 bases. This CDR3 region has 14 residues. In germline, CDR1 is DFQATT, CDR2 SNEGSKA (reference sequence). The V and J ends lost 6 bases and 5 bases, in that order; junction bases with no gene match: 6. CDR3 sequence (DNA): TGCAGTGCAGGGGGACAGGGGGCCGGAGATACGCAGTATTTT. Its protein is CSAGGQGAGDTQYF.

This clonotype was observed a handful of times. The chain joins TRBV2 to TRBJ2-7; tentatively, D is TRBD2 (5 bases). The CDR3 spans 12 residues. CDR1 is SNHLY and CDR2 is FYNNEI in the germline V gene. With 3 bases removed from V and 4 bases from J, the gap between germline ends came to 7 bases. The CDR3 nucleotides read TGTGCCAGCAGTGACCGCGGGTACGAGCAGTACTTC. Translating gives CASSDRGYEQYF.

The CDR3 DNA reads TGTGCCAGCACCAGACCCGCTAGCGGGGGTACAGATACGCAGTATTTT. It is translated as CASTRPASGGTDTQYF. The chain is built from TRBV11-2 and TRBJ2-3; 10 bases match TRBD2. Trimming removed 7 bases from V and 3 bases from J; junction bases left unmatched: 10. This CDR3 spans 16 amino acids. Germline CDR1 is SGHAT and CDR2 is FQNNGV.

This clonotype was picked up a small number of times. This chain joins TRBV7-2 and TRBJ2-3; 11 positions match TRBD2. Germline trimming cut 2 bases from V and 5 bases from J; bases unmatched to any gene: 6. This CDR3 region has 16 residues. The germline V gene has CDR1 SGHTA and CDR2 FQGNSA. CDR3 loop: CASSLWVAGGVDTQYF. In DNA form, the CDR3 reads TGTGCCAGCAGCTTATGGGTAGCGGGAGGGGTAGATACGCAGTATTTT.

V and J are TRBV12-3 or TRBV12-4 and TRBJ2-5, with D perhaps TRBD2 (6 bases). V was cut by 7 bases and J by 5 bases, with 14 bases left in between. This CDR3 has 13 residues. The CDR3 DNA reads TGTGCCAGCAACTTGGACGGAGGGGAGACCCAGTACTTC. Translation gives CASNLDGGETQYF.

DNA of the CDR3: TGTGCCAGCAGCGTTAGCGATGGGGGCTTTGATACGCAGTATTTT. Protein sequence: CASSVSDGGFDTQYF. The J gene is TRBJ2-3, the V gene TRBV9; D might be TRBD1 (6 bases). Germline assignment: CDR1 SGDLS and CDR2 YYNGEE. Trimming removed 2 bases from V and 6 bases from J, with 16 bases in between. CDR3 length: 15 residues.

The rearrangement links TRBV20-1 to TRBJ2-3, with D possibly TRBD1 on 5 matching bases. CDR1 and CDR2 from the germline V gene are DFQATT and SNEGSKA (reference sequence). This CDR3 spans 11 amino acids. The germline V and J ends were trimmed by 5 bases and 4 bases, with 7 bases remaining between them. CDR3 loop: CSAAQADTQYF. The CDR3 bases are TGCAGTGCTGCACAGGCAGATACGCAGTATTTT.

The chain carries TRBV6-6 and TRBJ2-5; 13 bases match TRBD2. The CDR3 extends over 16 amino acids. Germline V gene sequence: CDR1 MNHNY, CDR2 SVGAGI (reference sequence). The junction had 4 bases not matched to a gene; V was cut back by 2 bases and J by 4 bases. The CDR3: CASSYPTSGRPETQYF. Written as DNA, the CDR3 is TGTGCCAGCAGTTACCCGACTAGCGGGAGGCCAGAGACCCAGTACTTC.